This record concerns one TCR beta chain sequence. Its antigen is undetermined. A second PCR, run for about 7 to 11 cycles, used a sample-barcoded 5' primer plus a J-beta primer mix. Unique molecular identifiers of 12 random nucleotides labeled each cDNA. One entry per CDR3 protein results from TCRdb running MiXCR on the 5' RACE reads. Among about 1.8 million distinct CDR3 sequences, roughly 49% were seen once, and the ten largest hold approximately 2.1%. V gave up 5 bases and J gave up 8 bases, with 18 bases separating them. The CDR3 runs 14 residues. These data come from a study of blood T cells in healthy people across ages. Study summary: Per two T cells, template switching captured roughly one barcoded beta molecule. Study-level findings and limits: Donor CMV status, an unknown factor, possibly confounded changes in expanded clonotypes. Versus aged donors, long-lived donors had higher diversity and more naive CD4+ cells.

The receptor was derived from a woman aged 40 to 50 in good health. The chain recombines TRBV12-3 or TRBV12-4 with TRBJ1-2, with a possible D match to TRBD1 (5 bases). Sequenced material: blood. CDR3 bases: TGTGCCAGCAGTCCCGTGGGGGGAATTGGCGGCTACACCTTC. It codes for CASSPVGGIGGYTF.